The 29 T cell receptor beta chains below all came from one sample that was sequenced in a study of immune evolution from preneoplasia to lung adenocarcinoma. The repertoire was sequenced with immunoSEQ multiplex PCR; TCRdb's copy has only in-frame clones and lacks some. The table has 5,700 or so clones, around 85% seen once. The sequenced sample consisted of FFPE normal lung tissue adjacent to the tumor. These receptors were obtained from a person between 45 and 75 years old with lung adenocarcinoma.

A remark on this clone: Other DNA sequences within the sample encode an identical CDR3. The chain employs TRBV6-1 and TRBJ1-5; possibly TRBD1 for D (6 bases). Germline CDR1 reads MNHNS; CDR2 reads SASEGT. The CDR3 loop spans 13 amino acids. V lost 9 bases, J lost 4 bases, and 13 bases lay in between. The CDR3 region is CASRQVNNQPQHF. The CDR3 DNA is TGTGCCAGTAGACAGGTCAATAATCAGCCCCAGCATTTT.

The chain's CDR3 is CASSFRTTFYEQYF. The CDR3 DNA reads TGTGCCAGCAGCTTTCGGACAACCTTCTACGAGCAGTACTTC. The chain carries TRBV5-6 and TRBJ2-7; tentative D call: TRBD1 (5 bases). Trimming took 2 bases from V and 3 from J, leaving 12 bases between them. Germline V gives CDR1 SGHDT, CDR2 YYEEEE. There are 14 residues in the CDR3.

The rearrangement uses TRBV29-1 and TRBJ2-7, with TRBD2 identical over 13 bases. The CDR3 sequence is 13 residues long. After removal of 8 bases from V and 3 bases from J, the junction contained 4 bases not matched to a gene. CDR1 and CDR2 (germline): SQVTM, ANQGSEA. The CDR3 nucleotides read TGCAGCATCTGGACTAGCGGGAGCTACGAGCAGTACTTC. Translation: CSIWTSGSYEQYF.

The J gene is TRBJ2-2, the V gene TRBV2; TRBD1 agrees at 7 bases. Per the germline V gene, CDR1 is SNHLY and CDR2 is FYNNEI. The V segment lost 6 bases and the J segment 2 bases; nucleotides outside the gene matches: 3. This CDR3 spans 14 amino acids. In nucleotides, the CDR3 is TGTGCCAGCAGAGGGGGCAGCAACACCGGGGAGCTGTTTTTT. Protein: CASRGGSNTGELFF.

V is TRBV6-5 and J is TRBJ2-1; no firm D call. The ends were cut back, 4 bases at V and 8 bases at J, with 18 bases in the middle. This CDR3 region has 15 residues. In germline, CDR1 is MNHEY, CDR2 SVGAGI. CDR3 sequence: CASSFSLVSTDEQFF. As DNA, the CDR3 is TGTGCCAGCAGTTTTTCTTTGGTGTCTACCGATGAGCAGTTCTTC.

The V gene is TRBV5-5, the J gene TRBJ2-1; D perhaps matches TRBD1 (6 bases). The germline gives CDR1 SGHKS, CDR2 YYEKEE (reference sequence). CDR3 length: 14 amino acids. V lost 0 bases and J lost 7, with 11 bases in between. In nucleotides, the CDR3 is TGTGCCAGCAGCTTGGTGACAGGCCTTAATGAGCAGTTCTTC. Protein sequence: CASSLVTGLNEQFF. Full variable domain (remainder filled in from reference TRBV5-5 and TRBJ2-1): DAGVTQSPTHLIKTRGQQVTLRCSPISGHKSVSWYQQVLGQGPQFIFQYYEKEERGRGNFPDRFSARQFPNYSSELNVNALLLGDSALYLCASSLVTGLNEQFFGPGTRLTVL.

By its share, this clone is large. The V and J genes are TRBV6-5 and TRBJ1-2, with D perhaps matching TRBD1 (5 bases). The V end was cut by 4 bases, the J end by 2 bases, with 14 bases between. Germline V lookup: CDR1 MNHEY, CDR2 SVGAGI. CDR3 length: 15 amino acids. The CDR3 DNA reads as TGTGCCAGCAGTTCTCAGGGTGGTCAGAACTATGGCTACACCTTC. This encodes CASSSQGGQNYGYTF.

The chain employs TRBV12-1 and TRBJ2-3; the table's D call of TRBD2 was not tested on the DNA. TRBV12-1 is recorded as a pseudogene. CDR3 length: 18 residues. The CDR3, as DNA: TGTGCCAGCAGCTTTGTGCTACTAGCGGGAGCGGGCACAGATACGCAGTATTTT. This sequence encodes CASSFVLLAGAGTDTQYF.

The chain has TRBV6-1 and TRBJ1-4; 9 bases fit TRBD1. The CDR3 has 14 amino acids. J was trimmed by 8 bases and V by 5 bases; bases with no gene match: 6. CDR1 is MNHNS and CDR2 is SASEGT in the germline V gene. CDR3 sequence reads: CASSKDRGTEKLFF. CDR3 in DNA: TGTGCCAGCAGTAAAGACAGGGGGACAGAAAAACTGTTTTTT.

V is TRBV7-9 and J is TRBJ2-1, with unresolved D. Trimming pared 6 bases from V and 1 base from J, leaving 7 bases between. In germline, CDR1 is SEHNR, CDR2 FQNEAQ (reference sequence). The CDR3 totals 13 residues. This CDR3 reads CASRHSSYNEQFF. CDR3 sequence (DNA): TGTGCCAGCAGGCACAGTTCCTACAATGAGCAGTTCTTC.

This rearrangement joins TRBV28 to TRBJ2-3; 12 nucleotides line up with TRBD2. Per germline, CDR1 MDHEN and CDR2 SYDVKM. The CDR3 length is 15 residues. The ends lost 6 bases at V and 6 bases at J; junction bases unmatched: 7. The CDR3 region is CASRETSGSVDTQYF. DNA for the CDR3: TGTGCCAGCAGGGAGACTAGCGGGAGTGTTGATACGCAGTATTTT.

V and J are TRBV5-1 and TRBJ2-7; 9 nucleotides agree with TRBD1. J was trimmed by 0 bases and V by 4 bases; bases with no gene match: 5. Germline assignment: CDR1 SGHRS and CDR2 YFSETQ. The CDR3 sequence is 15 residues long. The CDR3 here is CASSPGQGVSYEQYF. CDR3 in DNA: TGCGCCAGCAGCCCGGGACAGGGCGTCTCCTACGAGCAGTACTTC. Together with reference TRBV5-1 and TRBJ2-7, the CDR3 gives the full variable domain: KAGVTQTPRYLIKTRGQQVTLSCSPISGHRSVSWYQQTPGQGLQFLFEYFSETQRNKGNFPGRFSGRQFSNSRSEMNVSTLELGDSALYLCASSPGQGVSYEQYFGPGTRLTVT.

Concerning this clone itself: Compared with germline, one end of the junction differs, possibly owing to a read error. The same CDR3 arises from other DNA sequences in this sample as well. The chain joins TRBV28 to TRBJ2-7, with 9 bases that match TRBD2. CDR3 length: 14 residues. Per the germline V gene, CDR1 is MDHEN and CDR2 is SYDVKM. The CDR3 region is CASNLAGRDYEQYF. CDR3 bases: TGTGCCAGCAACCTAGCGGGGAGGGACTACGAGCAGTATTTC.

The chain links TRBV9 to TRBJ1-2; the D is unclear. The germline CDR1 and CDR2 sequences are SGDLS and YYNGEE. Trimming removed 3 bases from V and 6 bases from J, with 18 bases in between. The CDR3 has 15 amino acids. The CDR3 loop is CASSGSPRPWDGYTF. The CDR3 region has the DNA TGTGCCAGCAGCGGCAGCCCGAGGCCCTGGGATGGCTACACCTTC.

This chain joins TRBV19 and TRBJ1-5; D perhaps matches TRBD1 (5 bases). The CDR3 is made up of 13 amino acids. CDR1 is LNHDA and CDR2 is SQIVND in the germline V gene (reference sequence). V lost 5 bases and J lost 7, with 12 bases in between. The CDR3 nucleotides are TGTGCCAGTAGTGGCCAGGGAGACCAGCCCCAGCATTTT. Its protein product is CASSGQGDQPQHF.

The chain recombines TRBV29-1 with TRBJ1-3; no clear D. The germline V and J ends were trimmed by 6 bases and 8 bases, with 17 bases remaining between them. Germline values: CDR1 SQVTM, CDR2 ANQGSEA. The length of the CDR3 is 13 residues. In DNA form, the CDR3 reads TGCAGCGTCCACACCGGACTGGAAGACACCATATATTTT. This encodes CSVHTGLEDTIYF.

The gene calls are TRBV7-9 and TRBJ2-1, with D perhaps given as TRBD1 or TRBD2 (5 bases each). CDR1 and CDR2 (germline): SEHNR, FQNEAQ (reference sequence). Trimming stripped 5 bases from V and 4 bases from J, with 15 bases between. CDR3 size: 15 residues. The CDR3 bases are TGTGCCAGCAGCGGGGCCGGGATACCATACAATGAGCAGTTCTTC. Translated, it gives CASSGAGIPYNEQFF. The whole variable domain, filled in from reference TRBV7-9 and TRBJ2-1, reads DTGVSQNPRHKITKRGQNVTFRCDPISEHNRLYWYRQTLGQGPEFLTYFQNEAQLEKSRLLSDRFSAERPKGSFSTLEIQRTEQGDSAMYLCASSGAGIPYNEQFFGPGTRLTVL.

This clone has only one observation. The rearrangement uses TRBV19 and TRBJ2-5; the D is unclear. This CDR3 spans 12 amino acids. The germline V gene has CDR1 LNHDA and CDR2 SQIVND (reference sequence). V was cut by 6 bases and J by 3 bases, with 8 bases left in between. The CDR3 DNA sequence: TGTGCCAGTAGCACCACGGAAGAGACCCAGTACTTC. This translates into CASSTTEETQYF.

Written as DNA, the CDR3 is TGTGCCAGCAGCTTAAACAGGGTGGGTCAGCCCCAGCATTTT. Protein sequence: CASSLNRVGQPQHF. The chain carries TRBV7-2 and TRBJ1-5, with D perhaps TRBD1 (6 bases). V was shortened by 2 bases and J by 6 bases, with 11 bases between the two germline ends. The CDR3 extends over 14 amino acids. Per the germline V gene, CDR1 is SGHTA and CDR2 is FQGNSA.

This chain joins TRBV9 and TRBJ1-1; D possibly corresponds to TRBD1 (5 bases). The CDR3 is 13 amino acids. Germline-derived CDR1 and CDR2 are SGDLS and YYNGEE. V was trimmed by 5 bases and J by 3 bases, leaving 11 bases between them. The CDR3 coding sequence is TGTGCCAGCAGTTTTACGGGGGACACTGAAGCTTTCTTT. Amino acid sequence: CASSFTGDTEAFF.

This sequence joins TRBV10-2 and TRBJ1-2; TRBD1 is a possible D gene (6 bases). Trimming removed 6 bases at V and 2 bases at J, with 16 bases between. The germline V gene encodes CDR1 WSHSY and CDR2 SAAADI. This CDR3 contains 15 residues. CDR3 region: CASSGWGQNNYGYTF. As DNA, the CDR3 is TGCGCCAGCAGCGGGTGGGGACAAAACAACTATGGCTACACCTTC.

The V call is TRBV29-1, the J call TRBJ1-2; D possibly corresponds to TRBD1 (6 bases). The V gene lost 7 bases and the J gene lost 6 bases, with 15 bases spanning the gap. The CDR3 contains 12 residues. Germline CDR1 and CDR2: SQVTM and ANQGSEA. The CDR3 is CSAQWGAHGYTF. In nucleotides, the CDR3 is TGCAGCGCCCAGTGGGGGGCCCATGGCTACACCTTC.

The chain uses TRBV5-4 and TRBJ1-2, with a tentative D call TRBD1 (6 bases). Per germline, CDR1 SGHNT and CDR2 YYREEE (reference sequence). The CDR3 runs 13 residues. Trimming took off 0 bases at V and 4 bases at J, with 7 bases between the two ends. CDR3 nucleotide sequence: TGTGCCAGCAGCTTGGACAGGGCCTATGGCTACACCTTC. Translation: CASSLDRAYGYTF.

The rearrangement uses TRBV28 and TRBJ1-2, with TRBD1 as a possible D gene (5 bases). V was cut by 6 bases and J by 4 bases, with 12 bases left in between. The germline CDR1 and CDR2 sequences are MDHEN and SYDVKM. The CDR3 is made up of 13 amino acids. This CDR3 reads CASRLGGGYGYTF. The CDR3 coding sequence is TGTGCCAGCAGACTCGGGGGGGGCTATGGCTACACCTTC.

This chain links TRBV14 with TRBJ1-5; D is unclear. Germline lookup yields CDR1 SGHDN and CDR2 FVKESK. V lost 1 base and J lost 7, with 8 bases in between. The CDR3 consists of 13 residues. The CDR3 DNA follows: TGTGCCAGCAGCCAAGGCGCGACGCAGCCCCAGCATTTT. Protein: CASSQGATQPQHF.

Written as DNA, the CDR3 is TGTGCTAGTGGAGGGACTGAGGACTACGAGCAGTACTTC. Encoded protein: CASGGTEDYEQYF. This sequence joins TRBV12-5 and TRBJ2-7; D is possibly TRBD2 (6 bases). Germline CDR1 LGHNT, CDR2 FRNRAP. The CDR3 consists of 13 residues. Trimming left V 6 bases short and J 3 bases short, with 12 bases between.

The CDR3 region has the DNA TGTGCCAGCAGCTTCCAGTGGGGGGAGCAAGAGACCCAGTACTTC. Translating gives CASSFQWGEQETQYF. The J gene is TRBJ2-5, the V gene TRBV11-2; the D gene is possibly TRBD2 (6 bases). V was cut by 3 bases and J by 2 bases, with 13 bases left in between. Germline V gene sequence: CDR1 SGHAT, CDR2 FQNNGV. This CDR3 contains 15 residues.

The J gene is TRBJ2-5, the V gene TRBV9; 7 bases line up with TRBD2. Germline CDR1 SGDLS, CDR2 YYNGEE. The CDR3 consists of 17 residues. The junction had 16 bases not matched to a gene; V was cut back by 3 bases and J by 5 bases. Here the CDR3 DNA reads TGTGCCAGCAGCGAGGGGAGCGTGGGAGGGCCGCGGGAGACCCAGTACTTC. Protein sequence: CASSEGSVGGPRETQYF. The full variable domain, its missing parts supplied by reference TRBV9 and TRBJ2-5, is DSGVTQTPKHLITATGQRVTLRCSPRSGDLSVYWYQQSLDQGLQFLIQYYNGEERAKGNILERFSAQQFPDLHSELNLSSLELGDSALYFCASSEGSVGGPRETQYFGPGTRLLVL.

V and J are TRBV6-6 and TRBJ2-7; 7 nucleotides align to TRBD1. After removal of 4 bases from V and 1 base from J, the junction contained 7 bases not matched to a gene. The CDR3 consists of 15 residues. CDR1 and CDR2 from the germline V gene are MNHNY and SVGAGI (reference sequence). The CDR3 nucleotides are TGTGCCAGCAGTTCAACAAGGGACAGTTCCTACGAGCAGTACTTC. Residues: CASSSTRDSSYEQYF.